Presented here are 18 T cell receptor beta chains from one specimen sequenced in a study of cytotoxic CD8 clonotypes in ibrutinib-treated CLL. TCRdb's table, derived via immunoSEQ multiplex PCR, lists solely in-frame clones and lacks some. The data show about 14,000 clones, 55% to 75% seen once. Material: PBMCs, obtained before ibrutinib treatment. The source is a human donor with chronic lymphocytic leukemia.

This rearrangement joins TRBV7-9 to TRBJ2-5; 8 nucleotides line up with TRBD1. The CDR3 has 14 amino acids. Germline CDR1 and CDR2: SEHNR and FQNEAQ (reference sequence). J gave up 4 bases and V 5 bases, and 6 bases lay outside the gene matches. The CDR3 DNA follows: TGTGCCAGCAGCCCACGGACAGGGCTAGAGACCCAGTACTTC. Its protein product is CASSPRTGLETQYF.

The V and J genes are TRBV5-1 and TRBJ2-7; TRBD2 is a possible D gene (5 bases). Trimming left V 4 bases short and J 1 base short, with 12 bases between. The germline CDR1 and CDR2 sequences are SGHRS and YFSETQ. This CDR3 has 14 residues. The CDR3 reads CASSPRLASYEQYF. CDR3 nucleotides: TGCGCCAGCAGCCCCAGGCTAGCATCCTACGAGCAGTACTTC.

The J gene is TRBJ1-4, the V gene TRBV28, with a weak D call TRBD1 (6 bases). The CDR3 consists of 14 residues. CDR1 and CDR2 from the germline V gene are MDHEN and SYDVKM. V gave up 8 bases and J gave up 0 bases, with 10 bases separating them. CDR3 in DNA: TGTGCCAGCGGGACACCGGCAACTAATGAAAAACTGTTTTTT. Its protein product is CASGTPATNEKLFF.

This chain uses TRBV4-3 with TRBJ2-7; 9 nucleotides agree with TRBD2. The ends lost 1 base at V and 2 bases at J; junction bases unmatched: 9. The CDR3 is made up of 17 amino acids. The germline V gene encodes CDR1 LGHNA and CDR2 YSLEER. The CDR3 region has the DNA TGCGCCAGCAGCCAAGCCCCGGGGGCGGGAGGGCCCTACGAGCAGTACTTC. It codes for CASSQAPGAGGPYEQYF.

The chain links TRBV7-2 to TRBJ1-2; tentatively, D is TRBD1 (6 bases). Trimming pared 3 bases from V and 3 bases from J, leaving 11 bases between. In germline, CDR1 is SGHTA, CDR2 FQGNSA. The length of the CDR3 is 14 residues. The CDR3 DNA sequence: TGTGCCAGCAGCTTTGGGGGGCGCGACTATGGCTACACCTTC. Its protein is CASSFGGRDYGYTF.

CDR3 loop: CSARGQGWHNEQFF. Written as DNA, the CDR3 is TGCAGCGCCCGGGGACAGGGGTGGCACAATGAGCAGTTCTTC. The chain recombines TRBV29-1 with TRBJ2-1; 10 positions match TRBD1. Unmatched junction bases numbered 8, after V lost 7 bases and J lost 5 bases. The CDR3 runs 14 residues. Germline-derived CDR1 and CDR2 are SQVTM and ANQGSEA.

The chain joins TRBV6-7 to TRBJ1-1, with D unresolved. Being an ORF, TRBV6-7 has a function that is uncertain. This CDR3 comprises 13 residues. The V end lost 5 bases, the J end lost 4 bases, and 11 bases lay between the germline ends. CDR3 protein: CASSPQRVTEAFF. The CDR3 DNA sequence: TGTGCCAGCAGTCCTCAGAGGGTCACTGAAGCTTTCTTT.

This clone was found a few times. The V gene is TRBV4-1, the J gene TRBJ2-7; TRBD2 matches at 9 bases. This CDR3 is 17 amino acids long. Germline V gives CDR1 MGHRA, CDR2 YSYEKL. V shed 0 bases, J shed 7 bases, and the junction held 13 bases outside the gene matches. The CDR3 DNA follows: TGCGCCAGCAGCCAAGAGGGGTTTGGCGGGAGGGGGGAGGAGCAGTACTTC. Translation: CASSQEGFGGRGEEQYF.

The chain joins TRBV9 to TRBJ2-5, with 7 nucleotides matching TRBD1. V lost 0 bases to trimming and J lost 3 bases; unmatched junction nucleotides: 5. The CDR3 length is 15 residues. Germline CDR1 reads SGDLS; CDR2 reads YYNGEE. The CDR3 DNA is TGTGCCAGCAGCGTAGGGTTACAGGGGAAAGAGACCCAGTACTTC. Translation gives CASSVGLQGKETQYF.

The chain joins TRBV30 to TRBJ1-4; D not certain. The germline gives CDR1 GTSNPN, CDR2 SVGIG (reference sequence). V was clipped by 3 bases and J by 1 base, with 6 bases between them. The CDR3 contains 13 residues. This chain's CDR3 is CAWSKETNEKLFF. CDR3 DNA sequence: TGTGCCTGGAGCAAGGAAACTAATGAAAAACTGTTTTTT.

The gene calls are TRBV11-2 and TRBJ2-5; D may be TRBD2 (6 bases). The germline V and J ends were trimmed by 8 bases and 2 bases, with 18 bases remaining between them. Germline CDR1 reads SGHAT; CDR2 reads FQNNGV. The CDR3 runs to 15 residues. In DNA form, the CDR3 reads TGTGCCAGCCGACAACCGGGACTGCAACAAGAGACCCAGTACTTC. It translates to CASRQPGLQQETQYF.

This chain links TRBV10-3 with TRBJ1-4; D possibly corresponds to TRBD1 (6 bases). The CDR3 has 15 residues. From germline, CDR1 is ENHRY and CDR2 SYGVKD. The V end lost 0 bases, the J end lost 6 bases, and 11 bases lay between the germline ends. For the CDR3, the DNA is TGTGCCATCAGTGAGTCGCGGGGGGCACATGAAAAACTGTTTTTT. It codes for CAISESRGAHEKLFF.

The rearrangement links TRBV5-5 to TRBJ2-7; 11 bases are a match to TRBD1. Germline assignment: CDR1 SGHKS and CDR2 YYEKEE (reference sequence). This CDR3 contains 12 residues. Trimming took 4 bases from V and 6 from J; bases not matched to a gene: 0. The CDR3 loop is CASSGTGGEQYF. CDR3 DNA sequence: TGTGCCAGCAGCGGGACAGGGGGCGAGCAGTACTTC.

This clone appeared once. The chain has TRBV4-2 and TRBJ1-2; D gene uncertain. The germline CDR1 and CDR2 sequences are LGHNA and YNFKEQ. There are 11 residues in the CDR3. The V end was cut by 4 bases, the J end by 4 bases, with 4 bases between. As DNA, the CDR3 is TGTGCCAGCAGCCTCGGCTATGGCTACACCTTC. Its protein product is CASSLGYGYTF.

In this sample, this clone turned up a few times. The chain uses TRBV28 and TRBJ1-5; no definite D call. The CDR3 is made up of 11 amino acids. The V end lost 6 bases, the J end lost 3 bases, and 3 bases lay between the germline ends. The germline V gene has CDR1 MDHEN and CDR2 SYDVKM. Here the CDR3 reads CASRSNQPQHF. The DNA for the CDR3 is TGTGCCAGCAGGTCCAATCAGCCCCAGCATTTT.

In DNA, the CDR3 is TGCAGCGTTGTGGCGCAAGCTAACTATGGCTACACCTTC. Translation: CSVVAQANYGYTF. The chain has TRBV29-1 and TRBJ1-2; D call uncertain. Germline V gene sequence: CDR1 SQVTM, CDR2 ANQGSEA. V was pared by 4 bases and J by 0 bases, with 9 bases between. The CDR3 runs 13 residues.

V usage is TRBV27 and J usage is TRBJ1-1; 9 bases are a match to TRBD1. In germline, CDR1 is MNHEY, CDR2 SMNVEV (reference sequence). The junction had 5 bases not matched to a gene; V was cut back by 6 bases and J by 0 bases. This CDR3 has 15 amino acids. CDR3 in amino acids: CASSWTGVMNTEAFF. Written as DNA, the CDR3 is TGTGCCAGCAGCTGGACAGGGGTTATGAACACTGAAGCTTTCTTT.

This clone has more than one count but fewer than ten. The chain couples TRBV27 to TRBJ1-5; unclear D gene. Germline CDR1 reads MNHEY; CDR2 reads SMNVEV (reference sequence). The V gene lost 3 bases and the J gene lost 5 bases, with 11 bases spanning the gap. The CDR3 runs to 14 residues. The CDR3 DNA sequence: TGTGCCAGCAGTTTGGGCCTCCGGGATCAGCCCCAGCATTTT. Its protein is CASSLGLRDQPQHF.